This passage covers 21 T cell receptor beta chains from one sample sequenced in a study of blood T cell repertoires in COVID-19. Sequencing used immunoSEQ multiplex PCR; TCRdb keeps in-frame clones, though not all of them. There are 260,000 or so clones in the sample; around 80% occur only once, and roughly 5% lies in the top ten. Sequencing was carried out using peripheral blood. Receptors were obtained from an elderly man with acute or convalescent COVID-19.

V and J are TRBV5-1 and TRBJ1-6; no firm D call. CDR3 size: 14 residues. Germline V lookup: CDR1 SGHRS, CDR2 YFSETQ. Trimming left V 5 bases short and J 2 bases short, with 8 bases between. CDR3 protein: CASRSGTYNSPLHF. The CDR3 bases are TGCGCCAGCAGGTCGGGAACCTATAATTCACCCCTCCACTTT.

This clone was found once. The chain employs TRBV19 and TRBJ2-6, with TRBD1 as a possible D gene (6 bases). The ends were cut back, 9 bases at V and 4 bases at J, with 16 bases in the middle. From germline, CDR1 is LNHDA and CDR2 SQIVND (reference sequence). The CDR3 has 15 residues. The CDR3 is CASRTVGSGANVLTF. CDR3 sequence (DNA): TGTGCCAGCAGGACAGTCGGCTCCGGGGCCAACGTCCTGACTTTC. Complete variable domain (other parts from reference TRBV19 and TRBJ2-6): DGGITQSPKYLFRKEGQNVTLSCEQNLNHDAMYWYRQDPGQGLRLIYYSQIVNDFQKGDIAEGYSVSREKKESFPLTVTSAQKNPTAFYLCASRTVGSGANVLTFGAGSRLTVL.

The chain combines TRBV18 with TRBJ2-3, with 13 positions matching TRBD2. Trimming took 6 bases from V and 3 from J; bases not matched to a gene: 12. The germline V gene encodes CDR1 KGHSH and CDR2 LQKENI. The CDR3 is 18 residues long. The CDR3, as DNA: TGTGCCAGCTCCCACGCCCAGGGACTAGCGGGATGGACAGATACGCAGTATTTT. It codes for CASSHAQGLAGWTDTQYF.

This clone was seen a single time. CDR3 DNA sequence: TGCGCCAGCAGCACGGGGACATCGGGTGGAAACACCATATATTTT. Translated: CASSTGTSGGNTIYF. The rearrangement links TRBV5-1 to TRBJ1-3; D is possibly TRBD1 (6 bases). This CDR3 spans 15 amino acids. Germline V gene sequence: CDR1 SGHRS, CDR2 YFSETQ. V was shortened by 4 bases and J by 3 bases, with 14 bases between the two germline ends.

The chain combines TRBV6-5 with TRBJ1-5; TRBD1 might be the D (5 bases). V was trimmed by 6 bases and J by 2 bases, leaving 14 bases between them. From germline, CDR1 is MNHEY and CDR2 SVGAGI. The CDR3 is 15 amino acids. CDR3 residues: CASRDRSRGNQPQHF. The DNA of the CDR3 is TGTGCCAGCAGAGACAGATCTCGAGGCAATCAGCCCCAGCATTTT.

CDR3 region: CASSSDRPTGELFF. The DNA for the CDR3 is TGTGCCAGCAGCTCGGACAGACCGACCGGGGAGCTGTTTTTT. The chain is built from TRBV7-8 and TRBJ2-2; TRBD1 might be the D (6 bases). CDR1 and CDR2 from the germline V gene are SGHVS and FQNEAQ. V dropped 4 bases and J dropped 5 bases, with 11 bases sitting between them. The CDR3 contains 14 residues. Using reference TRBV7-8 and TRBJ2-2 for the parts outside the CDR3, the full variable domain is GAGVSQSPRYKVAKRGQDVALRCDPISGHVSLFWYQQALGQGPEFLTYFQNEAQLDKSGLPSDRFFAERPEGSVSTLKIQRTQQEDSAVYLCASSSDRPTGELFFGEGSRLTVL.

The V call is TRBV10-1, the J call TRBJ2-5; D may be TRBD1 (6 bases). The CDR3 has 16 residues. CDR1 WNHNN and CDR2 SYGVQD come from the germline V gene (reference sequence). V was pared by 0 bases and J by 2 bases, with 13 bases between. CDR3 loop: CASSESNRVGQETQYF. In DNA form, the CDR3 reads TGCGCCAGCAGTGAGTCTAACAGGGTTGGTCAAGAGACCCAGTACTTC.

There are a few counts of this clone. The chain uses TRBV7-9 and TRBJ2-3, with D unclear. The V gene's germline CDR1 is SEHNR and CDR2 FQNEAQ (reference sequence). V lost 2 bases and J lost 0, with 9 bases in between. The CDR3 totals 15 residues. The CDR3 sequence: CASSLSAASTDTQYF. CDR3 coding DNA: TGTGCCAGCAGCTTATCTGCGGCTAGCACAGATACGCAGTATTTT.

The gene calls are TRBV9 and TRBJ2-5; 11 positions match TRBD2. The V segment lost 0 bases and the J segment 4 bases; nucleotides outside the gene matches: 8. The CDR3 is 17 amino acids. Germline CDR1 is SGDLS and CDR2 is YYNGEE. This CDR3 is CASSVGTSGGWGETQYF. The CDR3 DNA is TGTGCCAGCAGCGTAGGCACTAGCGGGGGATGGGGAGAGACCCAGTACTTC.

The J gene is TRBJ2-2, the V gene TRBV2; 14 nucleotides agree with TRBD2. CDR1 and CDR2 (germline): SNHLY, FYNNEI. The CDR3 loop spans 15 amino acids. Losses at the gene ends were 6 bases for V and 4 bases for J; bases not matched to a gene: 1. The CDR3: CASRGTSGGTGELFF. CDR3 sequence (DNA): TGTGCCAGCAGAGGGACTAGCGGGGGCACCGGGGAGCTGTTTTTT.

J is TRBJ1-5 and V is TRBV19; D is undetermined. V was clipped by 2 bases and J by 0 bases, with 8 bases between them. The CDR3 is made up of 15 amino acids. CDR1 and CDR2 (germline): LNHDA, SQIVND (reference sequence). CDR3 in amino acids: CASSISDYSNQPQHF. The CDR3 nucleotides read TGTGCCAGTAGTATATCAGATTATAGCAATCAGCCCCAGCATTTT.

CDR3 amino acids: CASSLSAGDQETQYF. The CDR3 nucleotides read TGCGCCAGCAGCTTATCAGCGGGGGACCAAGAGACCCAGTACTTC. The chain recombines TRBV5-1 with TRBJ2-5, with 8 bases lining up with TRBD2. Looked up from germline, CDR1 is SGHRS and CDR2 is YFSETQ. CDR3 length equals 15 residues. V lost 2 bases and J lost 0; bases outside the gene matches: 3.

The chain links TRBV19 to TRBJ2-1; TRBD1 aligns across 10 bases. The CDR3 has 15 residues. Germline CDR1 LNHDA, CDR2 SQIVND (reference sequence). V lost 5 bases and J lost 9; bases outside the gene matches: 10. The DNA of the CDR3 is TGTGCCAGTAGTGCTAGGGACAGGGGTGCGGCTGAGCAGTTCTTC. It yields the protein CASSARDRGAAEQFF.

V is TRBV30 and J is TRBJ2-7; 15 bases are shared with TRBD2. Germline V gene lookup returns CDR1 GTSNPN and CDR2 SVGIG (reference sequence). V shed 0 bases and J 6 bases; nucleotides not matched to a gene: 3. The CDR3 is made up of 15 amino acids. The CDR3 DNA is TGTGCCTGGAGTGTGGGGACTAGCGGGAGGACCGAGCAGTACTTC. Encoded protein: CAWSVGTSGRTEQYF.

The chain recombines TRBV19 with TRBJ2-6; the match to TRBD2 covers 13 bases. V lost 7 bases, J lost 3 bases, and 6 bases stayed unmatched. The CDR3 consists of 17 residues. Germline V lookup: CDR1 LNHDA, CDR2 SQIVND (reference sequence). The CDR3 region has the DNA TGTGCCAGTATGGGACTAGCGGGAAGAGGTGGGGCCAACGTCCTGACTTTC. This encodes CASMGLAGRGGANVLTF. Based on the CDR3 plus reference TRBV19 and TRBJ2-6, the full variable domain is DGGITQSPKYLFRKEGQNVTLSCEQNLNHDAMYWYRQDPGQGLRLIYYSQIVNDFQKGDIAEGYSVSREKKESFPLTVTSAQKNPTAFYLCASMGLAGRGGANVLTFGAGSRLTVL.

This chain joins TRBV4-2 and TRBJ2-5; perhaps TRBD2 as D (5 bases). CDR3 length equals 13 residues. Germline V CDR1 and CDR2: LGHNA, YNFKEQ. V gave up 4 bases and J gave up 5 bases, with 11 bases separating them. The CDR3 region has the DNA TGTGCCAGCAGCCCTAGGGAGTTCGAGACCCAGTACTTC. Translating it yields CASSPREFETQYF.

The chain joins TRBV29-1 to TRBJ1-1; D ambiguous. The CDR3 has 13 amino acids. Per germline, CDR1 SQVTM and CDR2 ANQGSEA. V lost 3 bases and J lost 4, with 12 bases in between. The CDR3, as DNA: TGCAGCGTTGAGATCGAGCTAACCACTGAAGCTTTCTTT. This gives the protein CSVEIELTTEAFF.

The V gene is TRBV4-1, the J gene TRBJ2-2; perhaps TRBD2 as D (5 bases). Germline V gene lookup returns CDR1 MGHRA and CDR2 YSYEKL. Trimming took off 0 bases at V and 1 base at J, with 12 bases between the two ends. The CDR3 extends over 17 amino acids. Here the CDR3 reads CASSQEEGFLNTGELFF. The DNA of the CDR3 is TGCGCCAGCAGCCAAGAAGAGGGTTTCTTGAACACCGGGGAGCTGTTTTTT.

This clone has only a few counts. The V and J genes are TRBV2 and TRBJ1-2; no firm D call. Germline assignment: CDR1 SNHLY and CDR2 FYNNEI. The CDR3 has 13 residues. V lost 5 bases and J lost 2, with 9 bases in between. CDR3 in DNA: TGTGCCAGCAGTCTAGACGGGAACTATGGCTACACCTTC. Residues: CASSLDGNYGYTF.

The V and J genes are TRBV18 and TRBJ2-2; the match to TRBD1 covers 7 bases. CDR3 length: 15 amino acids. V was clipped by 1 base and J by 6 bases; unmatched bases: 5. Germline V CDR1 and CDR2: KGHSH, LQKENI. This CDR3 reads CASSPLWQGAGELFF. The CDR3 DNA sequence: TGTGCCAGCTCACCACTTTGGCAGGGGGCCGGGGAGCTGTTTTTT.

The V and J genes are TRBV20-1 and TRBJ2-5, with 7 bases identical to TRBD2. The germline gives CDR1 DFQATT, CDR2 SNEGSKA (reference sequence). The CDR3 has 15 residues. Germline trimming cut 3 bases from V and 3 bases from J; bases unmatched to any gene: 10. CDR3 sequence (DNA): TGCAGTGCTAGTGGGAGCGGGAAGGGTGAAGAGACCCAGTACTTC. Its protein product is CSASGSGKGEETQYF.